The source of this TCR beta chain is a study of blood T cell repertoires in COVID-19. About the research overall: COVID-19 samples, acute and convalescent, were from the United States, Italy and Spain. In each case, the material was cDNA or gDNA derived from T cells, B-cell-depleted T cells, or PBMCs.

The germline CDR1 and CDR2 sequences are SEHNR and FQNEAQ (reference sequence). The V gene lost 6 bases and the J gene lost 2 bases, with 14 bases spanning the gap. The CDR3 totals 14 residues. Per the original methods: By means of reference gene primer amplification, nucleated cell counts were estimated. Profiling relied on immunoSEQ multiplex PCR, and the TCRdb table lists in-frame clones only, not all of them. The V and J calls and clone size are taken from that table; D and trimming were inferred from the DNA. Among about 75,000 clones listed, 79% were seen once. This clone was picked up a small number of times.

The TCR originated in a woman older than 75 with active or convalescent COVID-19. The genes are TRBV7-9 and TRBJ2-7; no firm D call. The sequencing input was peripheral blood. The CDR3 loop reads CASSPRSRAYEQYF. CDR3 bases: TGTGCCAGCAGTCCTCGGTCACGGGCCTACGAGCAGTACTTC.